This TCR beta chain came from a study of T cells after yellow fever vaccination. Broader study findings: A small share of clonotypes appeared in both CD4 and CD8 compartments. Most primary-vaccination clones reappeared after the booster (approximately 96% CD4, about 88% CD8).

The CDR3 is 14 amino acids. Germline CDR1 reads DFQATT; CDR2 reads SNEGSKA (reference sequence). V lost 3 bases to trimming and J lost 3 bases, with 12 bases between them. Conversion of TCR transcripts into cDNA relied on 5'RACE template switching, which added a universal primer site and UMIs. TCRdb reprocessed the 5' RACE reads via MiXCR and lists one record per CDR3 protein. The repertoire holds about 550,000 distinct CDR3 sequences, with roughly 21% as singletons. Turning to this clonotype: Antigen: not known.

The chain has TRBV20-1 and TRBJ2-1, with D possibly being TRBD2 (6 bases). This sequence was found in a man aged 30 to 45 who received the YFV17D yellow fever vaccine. The specimen was PBMCs, collected 15 days after the yellow fever booster vaccination. CDR3 coding DNA: TGCAGTGCTAGCAACGGCGGGAACTACAATGAGCAGTTCTTC. This sequence encodes CSASNGGNYNEQFF.